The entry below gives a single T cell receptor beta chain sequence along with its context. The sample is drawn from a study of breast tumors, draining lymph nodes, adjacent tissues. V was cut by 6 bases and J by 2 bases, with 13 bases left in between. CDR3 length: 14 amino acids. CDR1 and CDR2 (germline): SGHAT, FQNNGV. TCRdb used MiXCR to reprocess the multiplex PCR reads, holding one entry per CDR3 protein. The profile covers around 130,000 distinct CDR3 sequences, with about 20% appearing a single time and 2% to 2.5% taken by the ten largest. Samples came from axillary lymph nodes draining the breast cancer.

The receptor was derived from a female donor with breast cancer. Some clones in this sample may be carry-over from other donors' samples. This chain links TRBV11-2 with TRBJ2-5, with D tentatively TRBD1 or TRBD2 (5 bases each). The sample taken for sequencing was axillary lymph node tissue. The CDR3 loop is CASRQPGPQETQYF. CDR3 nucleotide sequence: TGTGCCAGCAGGCAACCGGGACCGCAAGAGACCCAGTACTTC.